This entry features one TCR beta chain sequence. Its antigen is unidentified. The record originates from a study of shared clonotypes between healthy human individuals. Study-level findings and limits: Sampling included only blood; tissue repertoires likely differ.

This CDR3 has 14 residues. Trimming left V 6 bases short and J 2 bases short, with 10 bases between. CDR1 is MNHEY and CDR2 is SVGAGI in the germline V gene. Clones were read by immunoSEQ multiplex PCR, and TCRdb kept only the in-frame ones, dropping some. Of millions of clones listed, roughly 96% were seen once; the top ten hold more than 0.1%. The gene calls are TRBV6-5 and TRBJ1-4; D is uncertain. The sample taken for sequencing was naive CD4+ T cells sorted from blood. The subset denotes: CD45RA+ positively selected. This clonotype originated in a man between 18 and 29 years old in good health. CDR3 sequence (DNA): TGTGCCAGCAGACCTACTCGCACTAATGAAAAACTGTTTTTT. It translates to CASRPTRTNEKLFF.